What follows are 15 T cell receptor beta chains derived from one specimen sequenced in a study of Graves' ophthalmopathy and Graves' hyperthyroidism. From RNA, the CDR3 regions of TCR beta chains were amplified and sequenced. Second-round multiplex PCR followed a first-round RT-PCR using HTBI primers. TCRdb re-derived calls from the multiplex PCR reads in MiXCR, one entry per CDR3 protein. The repertoire holds about 740,000 distinct CDR3 sequences, with roughly two fifths as singletons. Material: peripheral blood. The receptors shown here come from an adult man with Graves' ophthalmopathy.

With respect to this clonotype: The junction and the germline gene differ at one end; a read error may be behind it. V is TRBV10-3 and J is TRBJ1-3; D may be TRBD1 (6 bases). The length of the CDR3 is 14 residues. CDR1 and CDR2 (germline): ENHRY, SYGVKD. CDR3 amino acids: CASSASGVWNTIYF. CDR3 nucleotide sequence: TGTGCCAGCAGTGCTTCAGGGGTTTGGAACACCATATATTTT.

In this sample, this clonotype turned up many times. V and J are TRBV7-2 and TRBJ2-7; 8 bases line up with TRBD2. The V gene end was trimmed by 2 bases and the J gene end by 0 bases; junction bases not matched to a gene: 3. Germline loops: CDR1 SGHTA, CDR2 FQGNSA. CDR3 size: 15 residues. CDR3 nucleotide sequence: TGTGCCAGCAGCTTACAGGGGACTAGCTCCTACGAGCAGTACTTC. Its protein is CASSLQGTSSYEQYF. Drawing the rest from reference TRBV7-2 and TRBJ2-7, the complete variable domain is GAGVSQSPSNKVTEKGKDVELRCDPISGHTALYWYRQSLGQGLEFLIYFQGNSAPDKSGLPSDRFSAERTGGSVSTLTIQRTQQEDSAVYLCASSLQGTSSYEQYFGPGTRLTVT.

In regard to this clonotype: A single base separates this from a much larger clone, so it may be a read error. The V call is TRBV25-1, the J call TRBJ1-1, with a weak D call TRBD1 (5 bases). This CDR3 region has 15 residues. Germline V gene data show CDR1 as MGHDK and CDR2 as SYGVNS. The CDR3: CASSPIPGMNTEALF. CDR3 nucleotides: TGTGCCAGCAGCCCAATTCCAGGGATGAACACTGAAGCTCTCTTT. Full variable domain (rest looked up from reference TRBV25-1 and TRBJ1-1): EADIYQTPRYLVIGTGKKITLECSQTMGHDKMYWYQQDPGMELHLIHYSYGVNSTEKGDLSSESTVSRIRTEHFPLTLESARPSHTSQYLCASSPIPGMNTEALFGQGTRLTVV.

This clonotype was found many times. V gene TRBV15 combines with J gene TRBJ1-4, with D hard to call. The germline V gene has CDR1 LNHNV and CDR2 YYDKDF (reference sequence). The germline V and J ends were trimmed by 1 base and 3 bases, with 9 bases remaining between them. CDR3 length: 15 amino acids. CDR3 DNA: TGTGCCACCAGCAGAGGAGGCGGACCTAATGAAAAACTGTTTTTT. It translates to CATSRGGGPNEKLFF.

This clonotype appeared a few times. The gene calls are TRBV7-2 and TRBJ1-2; D perhaps matches TRBD1 (5 bases). Deletions cut 5 bases from V and 5 bases from J, with 15 bases between. The CDR3 covers 14 residues. Germline CDR1 is SGHTA and CDR2 is FQGNSA. The CDR3 region has the DNA TGTGCCAGCAGCGGAGGGATCGGACATTATGGCTACACCTTC. Residues: CASSGGIGHYGYTF.

This clonotype was picked up a small number of times. This chain joins TRBV24-1 and TRBJ1-5; a possible D gene is TRBD1 (6 bases). V was shortened by 11 bases and J by 2 bases, with 12 bases between the two germline ends. CDR3 length: 13 amino acids. Germline lookup yields CDR1 KGHDR and CDR2 SFDVKD. For the CDR3, the DNA is TGTGCCAGACAGGCCGCGGGCAATCAGCCCCAGCATTTT. It translates to CARQAAGNQPQHF.

This clonotype was recorded a few times. The chain links TRBV12-3 or TRBV12-4 to TRBJ1-3; 11 bases fit TRBD1. After removal of 7 bases from V and 2 bases from J, the junction contained 4 bases not matched to a gene. This CDR3 has 15 residues. The DNA of the CDR3 is TGTGCCAGCACCCGGGACAGGGGGACTGGAAACACCATATATTTT. Protein: CASTRDRGTGNTIYF.

This clonotype was seen many times. This chain links TRBV16 with TRBJ2-7; D perhaps matches TRBD1 (5 bases). CDR3 length: 12 amino acids. Trimming took 3 bases from V and 7 from J, leaving 10 bases between them. Germline loops: CDR1 KGHSY, CDR2 FQNENV. The CDR3 DNA sequence: TGTGCCAGCAGCCATACAGGAGAGGAGCAGTACTTC. Protein sequence: CASSHTGEEQYF.

This clonotype appeared a few times. The genes are TRBV2 and TRBJ2-5; maybe TRBD2 (5 bases). This CDR3 spans 15 amino acids. The germline gives CDR1 SNHLY, CDR2 FYNNEI. V was pared by 1 base and J by 5 bases, with 14 bases between. Written as DNA, the CDR3 is TGTGCCAGCAGTGAAGGAGTTTCTAGCAGCGAGACCCAGTACTTC. Protein sequence: CASSEGVSSSETQYF. Drawing the rest from reference TRBV2 and TRBJ2-5, the complete variable domain is EPEVTQTPSHQVTQMGQEVILRCVPISNHLYFYWYRQILGQKVEFLVSFYNNEISEKSEIFDDQFSVERPDGSNFTLKIRSTKLEDSAMYFCASSEGVSSSETQYFGPGTRLLVL.

A word on this clonotype: A much larger clonotype is one base distant, so this may be a read error. This sequence joins TRBV7-9 and TRBJ1-2; a possible D gene is TRBD1 (5 bases). This CDR3 comprises 15 residues. CDR1 and CDR2 (germline): SEHNR, FQNEAQ (reference sequence). In DNA form, the CDR3 reads TGTGCCAGCAGCCTGGAGATAACGCAGGGCTATGGCCACACCTTC. It encodes CASSLEITQGYGHTF.

In this sample, this clonotype turned up many times. The chain is built from TRBV20-1 and TRBJ1-5; D gene unclear. Germline CDR1 DFQATT, CDR2 SNEGSKA (reference sequence). The CDR3 is made up of 13 amino acids. V was pared by 4 bases and J by 6 bases, with 13 bases between. In DNA, the CDR3 is TGCAGTGCTACGGATAGGGAGCCTCAGCCCCAGCATTTT. Amino acids: CSATDREPQPQHF.

This clonotype was recorded a few times. The chain couples TRBV11-2 to TRBJ2-7, with TRBD2 identical over 9 bases. Per germline, CDR1 SGHAT and CDR2 FQNNGV. The CDR3 runs to 17 residues. Germline trimming cut 1 base from V and 5 bases from J; bases unmatched to any gene: 12. The DNA of the CDR3 is TGTGCCAGCAGCTTAGCGAGGGCGGGGGGGCGAAACCACGAGCAGTACTTC. As protein: CASSLARAGGRNHEQYF.

This clonotype was detected once. The genes are TRBV24-1 and TRBJ1-5; 10 bases map to TRBD1. V gave up 4 bases and J gave up 7 bases; unmatched junction bases: 12. The CDR3 runs 17 residues. Germline values: CDR1 KGHDR, CDR2 SFDVKD. CDR3 protein: CATSDPGTGEVWQPQHF. The CDR3 coding sequence is TGTGCCACCAGTGACCCAGGGACAGGGGAGGTTTGGCAGCCCCAGCATTTT.

This clonotype was observed many times. This chain uses TRBV19 with TRBJ1-5; no clear D gene. From germline, CDR1 is LNHDA and CDR2 SQIVND (reference sequence). The CDR3 spans 16 residues. V shed 5 bases and J shed 2 bases, with 16 bases lying between them. The chain's CDR3 is CASSLAFFRGNQPQHF. CDR3 in DNA: TGTGCCAGTAGTCTGGCGTTTTTCCGGGGCAATCAGCCCCAGCATTTT.

For this clonotype: One end of the junction is discordant with germline, which a read error may explain. The chain has TRBV29-1 and TRBJ2-3; 8 positions agree with TRBD1. The V gene's germline CDR1 is SQVTM and CDR2 ANQGSEA. The CDR3 spans 15 residues. CDR3 bases: TGCAGCGTGACGGACAGGGTAGTGGCCACAGATACGCGGTATTTT. This encodes CSVTDRVVATDTRYF.